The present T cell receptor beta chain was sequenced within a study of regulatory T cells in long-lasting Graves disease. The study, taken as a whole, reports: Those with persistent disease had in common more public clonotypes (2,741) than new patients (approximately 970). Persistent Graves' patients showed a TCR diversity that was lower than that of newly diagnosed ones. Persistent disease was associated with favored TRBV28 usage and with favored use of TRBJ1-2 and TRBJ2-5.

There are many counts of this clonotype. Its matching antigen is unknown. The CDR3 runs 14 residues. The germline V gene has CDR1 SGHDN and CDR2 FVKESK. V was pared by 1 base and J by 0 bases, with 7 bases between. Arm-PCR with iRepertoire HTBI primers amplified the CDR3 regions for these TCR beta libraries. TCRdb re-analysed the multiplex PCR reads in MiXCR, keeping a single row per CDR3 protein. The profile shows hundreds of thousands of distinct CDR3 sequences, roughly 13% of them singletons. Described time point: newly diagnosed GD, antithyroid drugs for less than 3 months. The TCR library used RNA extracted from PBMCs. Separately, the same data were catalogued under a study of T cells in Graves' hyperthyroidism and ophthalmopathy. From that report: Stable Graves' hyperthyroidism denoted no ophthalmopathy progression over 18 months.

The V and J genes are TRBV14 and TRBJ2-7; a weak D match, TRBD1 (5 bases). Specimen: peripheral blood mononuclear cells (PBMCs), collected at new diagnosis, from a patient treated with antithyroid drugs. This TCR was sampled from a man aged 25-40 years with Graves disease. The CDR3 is CASSQARVSYEQYF. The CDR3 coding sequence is TGTGCCAGCAGCCAAGCCAGGGTCTCCTACGAGCAGTACTTC.